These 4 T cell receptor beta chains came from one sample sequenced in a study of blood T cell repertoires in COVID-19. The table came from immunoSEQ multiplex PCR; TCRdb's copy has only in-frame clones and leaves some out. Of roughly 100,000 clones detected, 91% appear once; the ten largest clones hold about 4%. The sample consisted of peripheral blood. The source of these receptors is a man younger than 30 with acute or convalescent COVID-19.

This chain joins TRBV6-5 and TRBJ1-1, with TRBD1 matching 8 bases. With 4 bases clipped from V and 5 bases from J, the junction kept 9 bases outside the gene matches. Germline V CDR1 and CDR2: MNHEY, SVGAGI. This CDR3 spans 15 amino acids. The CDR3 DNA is TGTGCCAGCAGTTCGCCAAGGACAGGGTGGACTGAAGCTTTCTTT. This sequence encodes CASSSPRTGWTEAFF.

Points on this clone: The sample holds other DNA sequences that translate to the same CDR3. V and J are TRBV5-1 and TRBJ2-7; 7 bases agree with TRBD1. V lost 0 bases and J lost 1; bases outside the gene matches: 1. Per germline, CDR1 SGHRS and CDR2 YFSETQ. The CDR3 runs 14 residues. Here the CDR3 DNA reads TGCGCCAGCAGCTTGGGACAGGGTTCCTACGAGCAGTACTTC. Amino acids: CASSLGQGSYEQYF.

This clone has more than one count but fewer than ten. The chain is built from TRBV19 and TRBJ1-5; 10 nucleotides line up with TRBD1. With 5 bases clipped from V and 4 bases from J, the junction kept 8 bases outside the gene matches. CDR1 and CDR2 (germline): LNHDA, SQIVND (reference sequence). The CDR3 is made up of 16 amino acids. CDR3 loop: CASSPRTGGGNQPQHF. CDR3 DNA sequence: TGTGCCAGTAGTCCCCGGACAGGGGGAGGAAATCAGCCCCAGCATTTT.

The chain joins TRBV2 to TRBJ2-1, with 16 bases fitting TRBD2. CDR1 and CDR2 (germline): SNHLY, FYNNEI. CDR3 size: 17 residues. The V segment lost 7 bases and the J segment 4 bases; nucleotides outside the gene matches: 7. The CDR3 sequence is CASTGTSGGAGYNEQFF. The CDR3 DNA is TGTGCCAGCACTGGGACTAGCGGGGGGGCCGGTTACAATGAGCAGTTCTTC.